This note documents a single TCR beta chain sequence. The antigen is unknown. The sample belongs to a study of cytomegalovirus exposure and HLA in healthy donors. The overall study: Researchers previously reported finding 100 million or so unique TCR beta sequences from 150 million to 200 million T cells.

Both 60 Vbeta primers and 13 Jbeta primers went into the PCR. TCRdb's table, derived via immunoSEQ multiplex PCR, lists solely in-frame clones and lacks some. The data contain more than 150,000 clones, over 65% of them singletons. Study findings and constraints: Later analysis showed most CMV-associated TCR beta chains appearing HLA-restricted. Data from an earlier analysis indicated that most TCR beta V segments were productive either about 87% or about 30% of the time.

This sequence originates from a man between 18 and 29 years old in good health and CMV-seronegative. Source material: PBMCs.

In nucleotides, the CDR3 is TGTGCCAGCAGCCTGGGTCCGGAGGGCGGTGGAGAGACCCAGTACTTC. Its translation: CASSLGPEGGGETQYF. This rearrangement joins TRBV5-6 to TRBJ2-5; the D gene is possibly TRBD2 (6 bases). The V and J ends lost 4 bases and 4 bases respectively, with 20 bases between them. The CDR3 has 16 amino acids. Germline V gene data show CDR1 as SGHDT and CDR2 as YYEEEE.